This passage covers 28 T cell receptor beta chains from one sample sequenced in a study of control samples from healthy donors and cancer patients. Produced via immunoSEQ multiplex PCR; TCRdb's table is partial and in-frame only. The repertoire has some 130,000 clones, 92% of them found once; the top ten carry approximately 2%. The sample consisted of blood. These TCRs come from a woman in her forties or fifties in good health.

This clone is medium-sized (0.01 to 0.1%) by share. The CDR3 region is CASSEATGEGSPLHF. The CDR3, as DNA: TGTGCCAGCAGTGAAGCAACAGGGGAAGGATCACCCCTCCACTTT. This chain uses TRBV6-1 with TRBJ1-6; TRBD1 aligns across 7 bases. Germline V gene sequence: CDR1 MNHNS, CDR2 SASEGT. The CDR3 totals 15 residues. The ends lost 0 bases at V and 10 bases at J; junction bases unmatched: 6.

The rearrangement links TRBV5-1 to TRBJ1-3, with D perhaps TRBD1 (6 bases). Germline V lookup: CDR1 SGHRS, CDR2 YFSETQ. Trimming shortened V by 4 bases and J by 2 bases, and 19 bases separated the two germline ends. The CDR3 length is 17 residues. The CDR3 is CASSQQQQGSAGNTIYF. The CDR3 DNA follows: TGCGCCAGCAGCCAACAACAACAGGGAAGTGCTGGAAACACCATATATTTT.

The V and J genes are TRBV18 and TRBJ1-6, with D perhaps matching TRBD1 (5 bases). The ends were cut back, 2 bases at V and 7 bases at J, with 21 bases in the middle. The length of the CDR3 is 18 residues. CDR1 and CDR2 (germline): KGHSH, LQKENI. This CDR3 reads CASSPTPPGWDMNSPLHF. In DNA form, the CDR3 reads TGTGCCAGCTCACCAACCCCTCCAGGGTGGGATATGAATTCACCCCTCCACTTT.

The chain joins TRBV27 to TRBJ2-3; 16 positions match TRBD2. The germline gives CDR1 MNHEY, CDR2 SMNVEV (reference sequence). This CDR3 comprises 20 residues. V lost 3 bases to trimming and J lost 2 bases; unmatched junction nucleotides: 11. The CDR3 here is CASSLRGTSGREGPTDTQYF. Here the CDR3 DNA reads TGTGCCAGCAGTTTGAGGGGGACTAGCGGGAGGGAGGGGCCCACAGATACGCAGTATTTT.

This sequence joins TRBV27 and TRBJ2-1, with 9 bases fitting TRBD1. CDR1 and CDR2 (germline): MNHEY, SMNVEV (reference sequence). Trimming cost V 8 bases and J 7 bases; bases outside gene matches: 24. CDR3 size: 19 residues. CDR3 loop: CASGRGQGLVDRTINEQFF. CDR3 in DNA: TGTGCCAGCGGCCGGGGACAGGGTCTTGTTGATAGGACAATAAATGAGCAGTTCTTC.

This clone was recorded once. The V call is TRBV12-3 or TRBV12-4, the J call TRBJ1-2; D is ambiguous. CDR3 length equals 12 residues. Trimming took 1 base from V and 7 from J, leaving 7 bases between them. CDR3 amino acids: CASSLDSGGYTF. The CDR3 DNA reads TGTGCCAGCAGTTTAGATTCGGGTGGCTACACCTTC.

The CDR3 DNA sequence: TGTGCCAGCAGTGTAGACAGGGCGAACACTGAAGCTTTCTTT. Translating gives CASSVDRANTEAFF. This sequence joins TRBV2 and TRBJ1-1; 7 bases map to TRBD1. The CDR3 spans 14 residues. The V gene end was trimmed by 4 bases and the J gene end by 1 base; junction bases not matched to a gene: 3. CDR1 and CDR2 from the germline V gene are SNHLY and FYNNEI.

The chain links TRBV7-9 to TRBJ2-7; D remains unclear. This CDR3 region has 16 residues. Trimming stripped 0 bases from V and 0 bases from J, with 12 bases between. Per germline, CDR1 SEHNR and CDR2 FQNEAQ (reference sequence). CDR3 in DNA: TGTGCCAGCAGCTTAGCGGTTCCCATGGGCTCCTACGAGCAGTACTTC. This gives the protein CASSLAVPMGSYEQYF. Using reference TRBV7-9 and TRBJ2-7 for the parts outside the CDR3, the full variable domain is DTGVSQNPRHKITKRGQNVTFRCDPISEHNRLYWYRQTLGQGPEFLTYFQNEAQLEKSRLLSDRFSAERPKGSFSTLEIQRTEQGDSAMYLCASSLAVPMGSYEQYFGPGTRLTVT.

The chain links TRBV5-1 to TRBJ1-2; 12 bases match TRBD1. Looked up from germline, CDR1 is SGHRS and CDR2 is YFSETQ. After removal of 4 bases from V and 4 bases from J, the junction contained 2 bases not matched to a gene. The CDR3 sequence is 14 residues long. This CDR3 reads CASSVGQGAYGYTF. CDR3 DNA sequence: TGCGCCAGCAGCGTGGGACAGGGGGCCTATGGCTACACCTTC.

The chain couples TRBV19 to TRBJ2-5; 7 bases match TRBD2. This CDR3 is 14 amino acids long. Per germline, CDR1 LNHDA and CDR2 SQIVND (reference sequence). V dropped 4 bases and J dropped 0; count of bases not matched to a gene: 2. The CDR3 nucleotides read TGTGCCAGTAGTAGGGGACTAAACCAAGAGACCCAGTACTTC. This encodes CASSRGLNQETQYF.

This rearrangement joins TRBV6-4 to TRBJ2-3, with 7 bases aligning to TRBD2. The CDR3 spans 16 residues. V lost 0 bases and J lost 1; bases outside the gene matches: 4. Looked up from germline, CDR1 is MRHNA and CDR2 is SNTAGT. CDR3 protein: CASSDSIAGGTDTQYF. The CDR3 DNA reads TGTGCCAGCAGTGACTCAATTGCGGGAGGCACAGATACGCAGTATTTT.

The gene calls are TRBV2 and TRBJ2-3; the D gene is possibly TRBD2 (6 bases). The CDR3 covers 16 residues. V was shortened by 2 bases and J by 2 bases, with 14 bases between the two germline ends. Germline loops: CDR1 SNHLY, CDR2 FYNNEI. CDR3: CASSERVLATTDTQYF. CDR3 bases: TGTGCCAGCAGTGAACGGGTCCTAGCGACCACAGATACGCAGTATTTT.

The V and J genes are TRBV28 and TRBJ1-1; TRBD1 is a possible D gene (5 bases). Germline V gene sequence: CDR1 MDHEN, CDR2 SYDVKM. Trimming removed 2 bases from V and 1 base from J, with 8 bases in between. The CDR3 extends over 14 amino acids. The CDR3 spells CASSLQTGNTEAFF. CDR3 in DNA: TGTGCCAGCAGTTTACAAACAGGGAACACTGAAGCTTTCTTT. Full variable domain (outside the CDR3, taken from reference TRBV28 and TRBJ1-1): DVKVTQSSRYLVKRTGEKVFLECVQDMDHENMFWYRQDPGLGLRLIYFSYDVKMKEKGDIPEGYSVSREKKERFSLILESASTNQTSMYLCASSLQTGNTEAFFGQGTRLTVV.

This chain's CDR3 is CASSRDTRYGYTF. CDR3 nucleotides: TGTGCCAGCAGCCGGGACACTCGCTATGGCTACACCTTC. The gene calls are TRBV6-5 and TRBJ1-2; possible D gene TRBD1, 6 bases. Germline-derived CDR1 and CDR2 are MNHEY and SVGAGI. This CDR3 region has 13 residues. Trimming cost V 6 bases and J 4 bases, with 12 bases left between them.

The chain carries TRBV20-1 and TRBJ1-2; no clear D. Germline CDR1 and CDR2: DFQATT and SNEGSKA (reference sequence). This CDR3 comprises 11 residues. V was pared by 3 bases and J by 7 bases, with 9 bases between. The CDR3 DNA sequence: TGCAGTGCTAGCGGAGGAGGTGGCTACACCTTC. Translation: CSASGGGGYTF.

This chain uses TRBV19 with TRBJ2-1, with D maybe TRBD1 (7 bases). Germline values: CDR1 LNHDA, CDR2 SQIVND (reference sequence). The V end lost 2 bases, the J end lost 6 bases, and 20 bases lay between the germline ends. The CDR3 runs 17 residues. The CDR3: CASSINRAGGMRNEQFF. CDR3 nucleotides: TGTGCCAGTAGTATAAATCGGGCAGGGGGGATGCGCAATGAGCAGTTCTTC.

CDR3 nucleotide sequence: TGTGCCAGTATGGCGGGTGGGATATACAATGAGCAGTTCTTC. Protein: CASMAGGIYNEQFF. The chain combines TRBV19 with TRBJ2-1; a possible D gene is TRBD2 (5 bases). The V and J ends lost 7 bases and 4 bases respectively, with 14 bases between them. The CDR3 covers 14 residues. Germline assignment: CDR1 LNHDA and CDR2 SQIVND (reference sequence).

This clone was counted between two and nine times. V and J are TRBV6-5 and TRBJ1-2; no firm D call. Germline V gives CDR1 MNHEY, CDR2 SVGAGI. V gave up 4 bases and J gave up 4 bases, with 7 bases separating them. The CDR3 runs to 12 residues. CDR3 in amino acids: CASSSVAYGYTF. CDR3 DNA sequence: TGTGCCAGCAGTTCGGTAGCCTATGGCTACACCTTC.

CDR3 coding DNA: TGTGCCAGCAGCTTAAGGGACAGGGATGAAAAACTGTTTTTT. Encoded protein: CASSLRDRDEKLFF. The chain has TRBV7-8 and TRBJ1-4; 9 nucleotides align to TRBD1. The germline CDR1 and CDR2 sequences are SGHVS and FQNEAQ. Losses at the gene ends were 2 bases for V and 6 bases for J; bases not matched to a gene: 1. This CDR3 contains 14 residues.

Written as DNA, the CDR3 is TGTGCCAGCAGTCTCCAAAAATTCTATGGCTACACCTTC. Amino acid sequence: CASSLQKFYGYTF. The chain is built from TRBV28 and TRBJ1-2, with D unresolved. V was clipped by 5 bases and J by 4 bases, with 11 bases between them. Germline V CDR1 and CDR2: MDHEN, SYDVKM. The CDR3 consists of 13 residues.

V is TRBV10-3 and J is TRBJ1-4, with D uncertain. CDR1 and CDR2 from the germline V gene are ENHRY and SYGVKD. This CDR3 is 13 amino acids long. Trimming left V 3 bases short and J 12 bases short, with 14 bases between. CDR3 loop: CAISEDWRAELFF. The CDR3 bases are TGTGCCATCAGTGAAGACTGGAGGGCAGAACTGTTTTTT.

The chain uses TRBV20-1 and TRBJ1-2; no reliable D call. CDR1 DFQATT and CDR2 SNEGSKA come from the germline V gene (reference sequence). The V end lost 4 bases, the J end lost 8 bases, and 11 bases lay between the germline ends. This CDR3 has 11 amino acids. CDR3 loop: CSAIYTEGYTF. The CDR3 coding sequence is TGCAGTGCTATCTACACCGAGGGCTACACCTTC.

This clone was counted between two and nine times. This chain connects TRBV5-6 to TRBJ2-3, with D perhaps being TRBD1 or TRBD2 (5 bases each). The germline CDR1 and CDR2 sequences are SGHDT and YYEEEE. V dropped 1 base and J dropped 2 bases, with 20 bases sitting between them. The CDR3 has 18 residues. This CDR3 is CASSLSGQGSQTTDTQYF. The DNA for the CDR3 is TGTGCCAGCAGCTTGTCGGGGCAGGGCTCCCAGACCACAGATACGCAGTATTTT. Looking up the rest from reference TRBV5-6 and TRBJ2-3 gives the full variable domain: DAGVTQSPTHLIKTRGQQVTLRCSPKSGHDTVSWYQQALGQGPQFIFQYYEEEERQRGNFPDRFSGHQFPNYSSELNVNALLLGDSALYLCASSLSGQGSQTTDTQYFGPGTRLTVL.

The rearrangement joins TRBV29-1 to TRBJ1-1; the D gene is possibly TRBD1 (6 bases). CDR3 length equals 15 residues. The germline V gene encodes CDR1 SQVTM and CDR2 ANQGSEA. V was shortened by 6 bases and J by 3 bases, with 20 bases between the two germline ends. The CDR3 DNA is TGCAGCGTCCCCGCGGTTGGGGGCGCAGACACTGAAGCTTTCTTT. Protein product: CSVPAVGGADTEAFF.

V is TRBV20-1 and J is TRBJ2-1, with D unresolved. CDR1 is DFQATT and CDR2 is SNEGSKA in the germline V gene (reference sequence). The CDR3 covers 11 residues. The V end was cut by 3 bases, the J end by 7 bases, with 7 bases between. The CDR3 sequence: CSASPVNEQFF. As DNA, the CDR3 is TGCAGTGCTAGTCCGGTGAATGAGCAGTTCTTC.

This clone was seen a single time. The chain joins TRBV5-1 to TRBJ2-2; D possibly corresponds to TRBD1 (8 bases). With 5 bases removed from V and 4 bases from J, the gap between germline ends came to 15 bases. The CDR3 consists of 15 residues. Germline CDR1 and CDR2: SGHRS and YFSETQ. The CDR3 DNA follows: TGCGCCAGCAGGTCCACAGGGGGGGCCACCGGGGAGCTGTTTTTT. Its translation: CASRSTGGATGELFF.

This chain links TRBV27 with TRBJ1-2; D might be TRBD1 (5 bases). Trimming left V 2 bases short and J 3 bases short, with 13 bases between. Germline CDR1 and CDR2: MNHEY and SMNVEV (reference sequence). The CDR3 runs to 15 residues. CDR3 nucleotide sequence: TGTGCCAGCAGTTTAGAGGGTCAGGGTTACTATGGCTACACCTTC. It is translated as CASSLEGQGYYGYTF.

This clone was observed many times. The rearrangement uses TRBV18 and TRBJ1-1; possibly TRBD1 for D (6 bases). Trimming removed 3 bases at V and 0 bases at J, with 14 bases between. The CDR3 is made up of 16 amino acids. CDR1 is KGHSH, CDR2 LQKENI, per germline. CDR3 DNA: TGTGCCAGCTCACCCATAGGGACACAGATGAACACTGAAGCTTTCTTT. As protein: CASSPIGTQMNTEAFF.